This TCR beta chain was sequenced in a study of type 1 regulatory T cells. Across the study: This in vitro CD4 product, T-allo10, is enriched for Tr1 cells and alloantigen-specific.

TCRdb reanalysed the reads using MiXCR and keeps one entry per CDR3 protein. The data show some 18,000 distinct CDR3 sequences, about 9.4% seen once. The CDR3 consists of 14 residues. J lost 6 bases, V lost 2 bases, and 7 bases had no gene match. Germline V CDR1 and CDR2: SGHRS, YFSETQ. This clonotype was counted many times. The chain uses TRBV5-1 and TRBJ1-2, with 7 bases aligning to TRBD1. The sample was CD4+ T cells, either the whole sample or a sorted fraction (not recorded which). This TCR came from a human donor in good health. CDR3 region: CASSLTGERHGYTF. The CDR3 DNA follows: TGCGCCAGCAGCTTAACAGGGGAAAGGCATGGCTACACCTTC.